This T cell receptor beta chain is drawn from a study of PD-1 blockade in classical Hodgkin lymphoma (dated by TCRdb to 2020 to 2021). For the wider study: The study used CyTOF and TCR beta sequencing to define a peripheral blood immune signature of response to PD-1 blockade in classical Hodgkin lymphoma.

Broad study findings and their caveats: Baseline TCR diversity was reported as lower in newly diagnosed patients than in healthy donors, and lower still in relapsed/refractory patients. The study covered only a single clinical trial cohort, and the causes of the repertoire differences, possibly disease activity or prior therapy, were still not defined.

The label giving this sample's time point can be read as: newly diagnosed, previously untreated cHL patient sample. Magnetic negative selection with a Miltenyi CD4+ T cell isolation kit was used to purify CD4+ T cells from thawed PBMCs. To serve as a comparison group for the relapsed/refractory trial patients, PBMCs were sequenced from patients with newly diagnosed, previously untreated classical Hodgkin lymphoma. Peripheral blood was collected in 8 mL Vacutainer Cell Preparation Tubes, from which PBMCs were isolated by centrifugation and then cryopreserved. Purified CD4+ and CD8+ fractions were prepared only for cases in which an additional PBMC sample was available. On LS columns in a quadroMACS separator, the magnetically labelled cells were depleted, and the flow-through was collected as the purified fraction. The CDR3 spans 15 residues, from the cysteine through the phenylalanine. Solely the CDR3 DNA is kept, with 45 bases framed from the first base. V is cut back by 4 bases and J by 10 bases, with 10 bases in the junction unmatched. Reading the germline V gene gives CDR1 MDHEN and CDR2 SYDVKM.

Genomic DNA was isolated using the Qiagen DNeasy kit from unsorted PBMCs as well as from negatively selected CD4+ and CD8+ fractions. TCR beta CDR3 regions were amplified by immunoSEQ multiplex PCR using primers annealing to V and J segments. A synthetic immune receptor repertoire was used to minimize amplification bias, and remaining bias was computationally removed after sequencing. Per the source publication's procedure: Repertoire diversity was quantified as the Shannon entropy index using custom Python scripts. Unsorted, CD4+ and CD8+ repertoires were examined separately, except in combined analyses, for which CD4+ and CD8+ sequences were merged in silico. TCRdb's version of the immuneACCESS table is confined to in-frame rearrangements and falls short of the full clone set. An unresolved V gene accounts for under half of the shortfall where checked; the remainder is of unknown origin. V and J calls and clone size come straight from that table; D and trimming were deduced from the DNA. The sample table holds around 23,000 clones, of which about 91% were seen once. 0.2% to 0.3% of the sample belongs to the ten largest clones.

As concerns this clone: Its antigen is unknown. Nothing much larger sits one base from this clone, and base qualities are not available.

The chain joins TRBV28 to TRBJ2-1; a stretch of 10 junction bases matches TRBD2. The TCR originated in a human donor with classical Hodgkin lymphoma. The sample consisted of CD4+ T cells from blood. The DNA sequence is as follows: TGTGCCAGCAGTTCCTCGGGAGCGGGAGGGTTGGAGCAGTTCTTC. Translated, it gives CASSSSGAGGLEQFF.